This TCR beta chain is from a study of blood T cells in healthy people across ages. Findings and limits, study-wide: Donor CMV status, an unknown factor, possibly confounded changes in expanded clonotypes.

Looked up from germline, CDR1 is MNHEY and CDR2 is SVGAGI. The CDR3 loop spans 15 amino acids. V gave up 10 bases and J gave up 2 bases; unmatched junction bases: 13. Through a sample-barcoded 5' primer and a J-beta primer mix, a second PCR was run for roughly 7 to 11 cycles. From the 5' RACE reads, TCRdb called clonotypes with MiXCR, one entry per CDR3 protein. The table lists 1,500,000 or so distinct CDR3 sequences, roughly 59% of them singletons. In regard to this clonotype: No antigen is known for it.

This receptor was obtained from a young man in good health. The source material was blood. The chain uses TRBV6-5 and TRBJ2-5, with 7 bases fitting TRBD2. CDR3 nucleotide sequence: TGTGCCATTACCGATCGGGACTACAAACAAGAGACCCAGTACTTC. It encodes CAITDRDYKQETQYF.